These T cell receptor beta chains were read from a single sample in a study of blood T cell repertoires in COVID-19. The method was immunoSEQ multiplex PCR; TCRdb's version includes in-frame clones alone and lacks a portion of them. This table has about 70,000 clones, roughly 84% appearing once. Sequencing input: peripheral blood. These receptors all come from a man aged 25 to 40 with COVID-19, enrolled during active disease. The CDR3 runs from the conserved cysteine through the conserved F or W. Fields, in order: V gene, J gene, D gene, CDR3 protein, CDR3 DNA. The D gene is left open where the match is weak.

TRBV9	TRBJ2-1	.	CASSRADGSSYNEQFF	TGTGCCAGCAGCCGCGCTGACGGGAGCTCCTACAATGAGCAGTTCTTC
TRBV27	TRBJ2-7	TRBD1	CASSPMTGGLREQYF	TGTGCCAGCAGTCCTATGACAGGGGGCTTGCGCGAGCAGTACTTC
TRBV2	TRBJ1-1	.	CASSDWRAPEAFF	TGTGCCAGCAGTGATTGGAGGGCGCCTGAAGCTTTCTTT
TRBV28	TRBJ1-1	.	CATSGGTMNTEAFF	TGTGCCACATCCGGGGGTACAATGAACACTGAAGCTTTCTTT
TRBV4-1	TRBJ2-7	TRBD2	CASSARLAGVYEQYF	TGCGCCAGCAGCGCCCGACTAGCGGGAGTCTACGAGCAGTACTTC
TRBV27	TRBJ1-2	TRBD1	CASGETGNYGYTF	TGTGCCAGTGGAGAGACAGGGAACTATGGCTACACCTTC
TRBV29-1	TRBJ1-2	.	CSVESGYYGYTF	TGCAGCGTTGAATCGGGGTACTATGGCTACACCTTC
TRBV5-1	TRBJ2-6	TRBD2	CASSLASGSGANVLTF	TGCGCCAGCAGCTTGGCTAGCGGGAGTGGGGCCAACGTCCTGACTTTC
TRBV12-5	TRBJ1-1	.	CASGSRNTEAFF	TGTGCTAGTGGTTCGCGGAACACTGAAGCTTTCTTT
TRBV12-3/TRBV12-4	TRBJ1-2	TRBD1	CASSLDRGRGYTF	TGTGCCAGCAGTCTCGACAGGGGGCGAGGCTACACCTTC
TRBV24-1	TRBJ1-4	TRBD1	CATSDAGTGFEKLFF	TGTGCCACCAGTGACGCCGGGACAGGGTTTGAAAAACTGTTTTTT
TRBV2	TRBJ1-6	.	CASSRTASPLHF	TGTGCCAGCAGTCGGACAGCTTCACCCCTCCACTTT
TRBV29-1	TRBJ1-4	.	CSALGGSSATNEKLFF	TGCAGCGCCTTAGGAGGGTCTTCAGCAACTAATGAAAAACTGTTTTTT
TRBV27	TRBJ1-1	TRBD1	CASRSPGRQGVTEAFF	TGTGCCAGCAGATCCCCCGGTCGGCAGGGGGTCACTGAAGCTTTCTTT
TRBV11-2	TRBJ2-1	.	CASSLGRTPYNEQFF	TGTGCCAGCAGCTTAGGGAGAACCCCTTACAATGAGCAGTTCTTC
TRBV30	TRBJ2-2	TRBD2	CAWSPPRYSGSNRDTGELFF	TGTGCCTGGAGTCCCCCCCGGTATAGCGGGAGCAACAGAGACACCGGGGAGCTGTTTTTT
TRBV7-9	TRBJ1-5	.	CASSSGLSNQPQHF	TGTGCCAGCAGCTCCGGACTTAGCAATCAGCCCCAGCATTTT
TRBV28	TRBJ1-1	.	CASSLGGSNTEAFF	TGTGCCAGCAGTTTAGGGGGGTCGAACACTGAAGCTTTCTTT